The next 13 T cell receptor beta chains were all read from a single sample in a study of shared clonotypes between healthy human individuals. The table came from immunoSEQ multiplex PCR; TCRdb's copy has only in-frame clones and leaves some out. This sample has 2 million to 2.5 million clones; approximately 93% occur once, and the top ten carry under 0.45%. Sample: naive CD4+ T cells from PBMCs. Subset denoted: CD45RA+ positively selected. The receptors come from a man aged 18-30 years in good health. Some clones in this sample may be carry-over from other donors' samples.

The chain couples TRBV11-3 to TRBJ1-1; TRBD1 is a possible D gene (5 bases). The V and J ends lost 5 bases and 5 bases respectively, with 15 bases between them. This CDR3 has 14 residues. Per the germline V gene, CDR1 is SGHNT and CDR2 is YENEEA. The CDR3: CASSKGQGRTEAFF. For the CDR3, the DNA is TGTGCCAGCAGCAAGGGGCAGGGTAGGACTGAAGCTTTCTTT.

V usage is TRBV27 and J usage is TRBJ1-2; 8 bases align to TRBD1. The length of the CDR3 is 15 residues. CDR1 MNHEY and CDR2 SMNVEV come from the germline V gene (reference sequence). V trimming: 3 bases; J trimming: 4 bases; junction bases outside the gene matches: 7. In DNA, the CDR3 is TGTGCCAGCAGTTTCAGAGGACAGGGTGGCTATGGCTACACCTTC. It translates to CASSFRGQGGYGYTF.

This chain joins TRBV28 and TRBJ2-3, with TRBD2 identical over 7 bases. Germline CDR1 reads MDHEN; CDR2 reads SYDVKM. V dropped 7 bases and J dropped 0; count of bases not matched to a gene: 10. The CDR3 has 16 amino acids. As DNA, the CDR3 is TGTGCCAGCACGCCCCAGCGGGGTTATAGCACAGATACGCAGTATTTT. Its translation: CASTPQRGYSTDTQYF.

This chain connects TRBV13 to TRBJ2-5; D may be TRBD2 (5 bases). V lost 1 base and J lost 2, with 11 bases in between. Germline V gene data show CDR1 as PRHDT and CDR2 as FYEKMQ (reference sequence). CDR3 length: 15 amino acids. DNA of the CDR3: TGTGCCAGCAGCTTAGAAGGTACGGGGCAAGAGACCCAGTACTTC. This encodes CASSLEGTGQETQYF.

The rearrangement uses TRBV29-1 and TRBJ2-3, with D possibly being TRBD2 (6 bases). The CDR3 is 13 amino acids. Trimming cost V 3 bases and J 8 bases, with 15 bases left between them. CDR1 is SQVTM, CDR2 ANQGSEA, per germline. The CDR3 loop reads CSVDEVGGPTQYF. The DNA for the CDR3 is TGCAGCGTTGACGAGGTGGGAGGCCCTACGCAGTATTTT.

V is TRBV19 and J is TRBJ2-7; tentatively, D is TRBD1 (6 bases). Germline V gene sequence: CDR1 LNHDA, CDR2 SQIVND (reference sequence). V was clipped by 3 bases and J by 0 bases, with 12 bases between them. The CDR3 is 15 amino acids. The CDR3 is CASSIYRDTSYEQYF. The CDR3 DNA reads TGTGCCAGTAGTATTTATAGGGACACCTCCTACGAGCAGTACTTC.

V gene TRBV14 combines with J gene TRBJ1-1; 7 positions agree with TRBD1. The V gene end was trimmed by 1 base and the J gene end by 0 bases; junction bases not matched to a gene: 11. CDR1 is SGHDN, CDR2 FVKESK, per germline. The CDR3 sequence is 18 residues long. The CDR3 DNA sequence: TGTGCCAGCAGCCAAGCCGGAGGGTCAGGGGGTCTGAACACTGAAGCTTTCTTT. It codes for CASSQAGGSGGLNTEAFF.

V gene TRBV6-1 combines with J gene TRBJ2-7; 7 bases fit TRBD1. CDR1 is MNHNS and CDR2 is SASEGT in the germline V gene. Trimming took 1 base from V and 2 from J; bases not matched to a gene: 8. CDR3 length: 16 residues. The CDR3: CASSEGFDRVTYEQYF. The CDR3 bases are TGTGCCAGCAGTGAAGGGTTTGACAGGGTCACCTACGAGCAGTACTTC.

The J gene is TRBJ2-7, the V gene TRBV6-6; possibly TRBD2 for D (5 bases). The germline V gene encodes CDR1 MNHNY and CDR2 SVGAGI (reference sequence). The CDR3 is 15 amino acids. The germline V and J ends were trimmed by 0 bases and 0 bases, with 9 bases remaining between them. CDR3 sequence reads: CASSYSYRDSYEQYF. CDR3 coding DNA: TGTGCCAGCAGTTACTCCTATCGGGACTCCTACGAGCAGTACTTC.

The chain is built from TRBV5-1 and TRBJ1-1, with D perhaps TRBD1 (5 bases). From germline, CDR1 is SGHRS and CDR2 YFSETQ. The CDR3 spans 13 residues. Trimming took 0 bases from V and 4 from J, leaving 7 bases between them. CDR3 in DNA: TGCGCCAGCAGCTTGGTTGGGACCACTGAAGCTTTCTTT. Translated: CASSLVGTTEAFF.

CDR3 in amino acids: CASSQDAGWAEQYF. The CDR3 DNA follows: TGCGCCAGCAGCCAAGATGCTGGCTGGGCCGAGCAGTACTTC. The chain combines TRBV4-3 with TRBJ2-7; D is undetermined. Germline lookup yields CDR1 LGHNA and CDR2 YSLEER. Deletions cut 0 bases from V and 6 bases from J, with 12 bases between. There are 14 residues in the CDR3.

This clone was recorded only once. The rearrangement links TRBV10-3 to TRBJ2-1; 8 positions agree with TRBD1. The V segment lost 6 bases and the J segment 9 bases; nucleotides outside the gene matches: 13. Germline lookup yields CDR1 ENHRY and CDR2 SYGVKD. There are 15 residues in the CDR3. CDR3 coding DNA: TGTGCCATCAGGGATTGGGCAGGGGGCAGGGGTGAGCAGTTCTTC. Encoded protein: CAIRDWAGGRGEQFF.

Written as DNA, the CDR3 is TGTGCCAGCAGTTACTCGGACAGGGTAGGGGGAAACACCATATATTTT. Translated: CASSYSDRVGGNTIYF. V usage is TRBV6-6 and J usage is TRBJ1-3; TRBD1 aligns across 8 bases. J lost 4 bases, V lost 0 bases, and 5 bases had no gene match. Per the germline V gene, CDR1 is MNHNY and CDR2 is SVGAGI (reference sequence). This CDR3 region has 16 residues.